This T cell receptor (beta chain) came from a study of blood T cell repertoires in COVID-19. CDR3 size: 16 residues. The junction had 5 bases not matched to a gene; V was cut back by 4 bases and J by 5 bases. Germline CDR1 reads MDHEN; CDR2 reads SYDVKM. The repertoire was sequenced with immunoSEQ multiplex PCR; TCRdb's copy has only in-frame clones and lacks some. The table includes fewer than 350,000 clones, roughly 87% detected once. The chain is built from TRBV28 and TRBJ2-1; 13 bases are shared with TRBD2. The receptor comes from a woman aged 40 to 50 who had recovered from COVID-19. The specimen was PBMCs or T cells enriched from blood (not recorded which). The CDR3 sequence: CASSSRLAGGNNEQFF. CDR3 coding DNA: TGTGCCAGCAGTTCTCGACTAGCGGGAGGTAACAATGAGCAGTTCTTC. Looking up the rest from reference TRBV28 and TRBJ2-1 gives the full variable domain: DVKVTQSSRYLVKRTGEKVFLECVQDMDHENMFWYRQDPGLGLRLIYFSYDVKMKEKGDIPEGYSVSREKKERFSLILESASTNQTSMYLCASSSRLAGGNNEQFFGPGTRLTVL.